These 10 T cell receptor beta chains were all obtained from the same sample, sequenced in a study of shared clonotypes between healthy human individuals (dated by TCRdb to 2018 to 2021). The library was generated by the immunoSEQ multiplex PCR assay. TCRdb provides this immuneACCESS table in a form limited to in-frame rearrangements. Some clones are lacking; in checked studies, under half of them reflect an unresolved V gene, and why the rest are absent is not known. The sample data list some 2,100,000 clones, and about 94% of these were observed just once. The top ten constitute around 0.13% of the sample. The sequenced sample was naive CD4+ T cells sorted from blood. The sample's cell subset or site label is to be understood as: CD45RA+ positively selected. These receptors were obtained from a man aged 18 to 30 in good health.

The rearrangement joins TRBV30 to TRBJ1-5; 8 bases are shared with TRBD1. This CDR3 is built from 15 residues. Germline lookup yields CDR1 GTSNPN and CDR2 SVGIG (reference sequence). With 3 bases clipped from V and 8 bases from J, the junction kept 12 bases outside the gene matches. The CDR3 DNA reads TGTGCCTGGAGGAATATGGACAGGGACCATGAGCCCCAGCATTTT. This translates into CAWRNMDRDHEPQHF. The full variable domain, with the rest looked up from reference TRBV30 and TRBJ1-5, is SQTIHQWPATLVQPVGSPLSLECTVEGTSNPNLYWYRQAAGRGLQLLFYSVGIGQISSEVPQNLSASRPQDRQFILSSKKLLLSDSGFYLCAWRNMDRDHEPQHFGDGTRLSIL.

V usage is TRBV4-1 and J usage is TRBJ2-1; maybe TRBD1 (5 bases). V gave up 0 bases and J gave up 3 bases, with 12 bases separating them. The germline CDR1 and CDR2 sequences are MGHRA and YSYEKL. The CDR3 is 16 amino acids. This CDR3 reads CASSQDIRGYYNEQFF. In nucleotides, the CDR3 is TGCGCCAGCAGCCAAGATATTAGGGGATACTACAATGAGCAGTTCTTC.

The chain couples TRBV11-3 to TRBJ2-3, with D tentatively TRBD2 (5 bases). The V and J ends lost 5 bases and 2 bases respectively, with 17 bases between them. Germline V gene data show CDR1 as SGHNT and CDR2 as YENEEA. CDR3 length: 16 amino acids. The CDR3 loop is CASSTRTGWSTDTQYF. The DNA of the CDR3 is TGTGCCAGCAGCACCCGGACTGGGTGGTCCACAGATACGCAGTATTTT. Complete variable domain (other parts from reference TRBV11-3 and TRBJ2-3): EAGVVQSPRYKIIEKKQPVAFWCNPISGHNTLYWYLQNLGQGPELLIRYENEEAVDDSQLPKDRFSAERLKGVDSTLKIQPAELGDSAVYLCASSTRTGWSTDTQYFGPGTRLTVL.

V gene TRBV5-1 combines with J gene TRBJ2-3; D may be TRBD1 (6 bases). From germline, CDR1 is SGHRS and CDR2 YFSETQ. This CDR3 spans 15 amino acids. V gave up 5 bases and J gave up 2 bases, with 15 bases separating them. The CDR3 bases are TGCGCCAGCAGTCGCAGGGGTACCTTCACAGATACGCAGTATTTT. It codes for CASSRRGTFTDTQYF.

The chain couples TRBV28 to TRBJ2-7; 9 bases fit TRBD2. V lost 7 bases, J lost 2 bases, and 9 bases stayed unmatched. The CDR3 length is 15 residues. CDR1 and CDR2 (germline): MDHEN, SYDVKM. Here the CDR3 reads CASNPWASGTYEQYF. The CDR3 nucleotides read TGTGCCAGCAACCCCTGGGCTAGCGGGACCTACGAGCAGTACTTC.

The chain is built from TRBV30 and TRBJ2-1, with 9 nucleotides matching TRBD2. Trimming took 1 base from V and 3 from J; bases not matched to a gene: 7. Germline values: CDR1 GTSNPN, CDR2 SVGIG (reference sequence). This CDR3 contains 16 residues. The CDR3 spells CAWSDVLAGYYNEQFF. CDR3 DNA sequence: TGTGCCTGGAGTGACGTACTAGCGGGTTACTACAATGAGCAGTTCTTC.

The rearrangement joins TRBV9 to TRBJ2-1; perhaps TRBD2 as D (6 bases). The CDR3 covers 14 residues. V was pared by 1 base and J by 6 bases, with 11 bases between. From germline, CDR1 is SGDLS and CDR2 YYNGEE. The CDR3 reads CASSVLEGSNEQFF. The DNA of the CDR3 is TGTGCCAGCAGCGTATTGGAGGGGAGCAATGAGCAGTTCTTC.

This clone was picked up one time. CDR3 loop: CASSLAHLAGALSGFYNEQFF. The DNA of the CDR3 is TGCGCCAGCAGCTTGGCCCACCTAGCGGGAGCGTTATCTGGTTTTTACAATGAGCAGTTCTTC. This chain joins TRBV5-1 and TRBJ2-1; 10 nucleotides match TRBD2. Unmatched junction bases numbered 19, after V lost 0 bases and J lost 4 bases. CDR1 and CDR2 from the germline V gene are SGHRS and YFSETQ. CDR3 size: 21 residues.

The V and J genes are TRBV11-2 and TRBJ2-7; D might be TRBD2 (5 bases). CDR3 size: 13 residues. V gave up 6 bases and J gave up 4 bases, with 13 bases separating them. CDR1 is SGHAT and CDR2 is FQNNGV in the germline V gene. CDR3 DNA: TGTGCCAGCAGGCGGGTAGGGTCGTACGAGCAGTACTTC. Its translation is CASRRVGSYEQYF.

As DNA, the CDR3 is TGTGCCAGCAGTCCTATGTATGGGACAGGGGGTGAACCCCTCCACTTT. Translated: CASSPMYGTGGEPLHF. This chain links TRBV27 with TRBJ1-6; 11 bases align to TRBD1. CDR3 length: 16 residues. Germline values: CDR1 MNHEY, CDR2 SMNVEV (reference sequence). V lost 5 bases and J lost 12; bases outside the gene matches: 12.